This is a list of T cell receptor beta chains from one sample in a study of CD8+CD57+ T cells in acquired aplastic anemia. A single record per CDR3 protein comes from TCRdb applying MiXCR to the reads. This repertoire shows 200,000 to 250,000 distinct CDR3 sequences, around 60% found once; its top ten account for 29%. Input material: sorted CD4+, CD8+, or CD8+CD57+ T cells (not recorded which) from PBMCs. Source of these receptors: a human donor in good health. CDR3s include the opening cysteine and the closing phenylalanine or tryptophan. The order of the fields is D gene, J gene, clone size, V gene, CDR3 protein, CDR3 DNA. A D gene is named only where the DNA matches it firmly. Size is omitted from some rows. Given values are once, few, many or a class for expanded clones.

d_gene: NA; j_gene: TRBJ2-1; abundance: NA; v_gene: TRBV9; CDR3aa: CASSPTGSYNEQFF; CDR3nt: TGTGCCAGCAGCCCGACAGGTTCGTACAATGAGCAGTTCTTC
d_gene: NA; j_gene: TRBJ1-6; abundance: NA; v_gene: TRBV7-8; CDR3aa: CASSVAAGLNSPLHF; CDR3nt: TGTGCCAGCAGCGTAGCGGCAGGGCTCAACTCACCCCTCCACTTT
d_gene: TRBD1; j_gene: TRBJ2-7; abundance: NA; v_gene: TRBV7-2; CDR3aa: CASSTSRDRVRGEQYF; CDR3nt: TGTGCCAGCAGCACGAGCCGGGACAGGGTCCGTGGGGAGCAGTACTTC
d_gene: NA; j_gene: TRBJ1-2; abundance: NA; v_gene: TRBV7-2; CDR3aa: CASSFDLSYGYTF; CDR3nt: TGTGCCAGCAGCTTTGATCTTTCCTATGGCTACACCTTC
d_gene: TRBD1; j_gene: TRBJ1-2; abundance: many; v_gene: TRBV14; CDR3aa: CASSQGGTGGYYGYTF; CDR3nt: TGTGCCAGCAGCCAAGGAGGGACAGGGGGCTACTATGGCTACACCTTC
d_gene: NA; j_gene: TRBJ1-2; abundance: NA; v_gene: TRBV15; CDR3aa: CATSREHGDLRAYGYTF; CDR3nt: TGTGCCACCAGCAGAGAACACGGGGACCTGAGGGCCTATGGCTACACCTTC
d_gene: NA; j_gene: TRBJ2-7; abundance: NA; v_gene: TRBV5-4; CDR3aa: CASSLYGPYEQYF; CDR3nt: TGTGCCAGCAGCTTGTACGGTCCCTACGAGCAGTACTTC
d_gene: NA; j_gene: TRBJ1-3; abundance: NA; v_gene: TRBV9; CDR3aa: CASSLSGGSSGNTIYF; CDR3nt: TGTGCCAGCAGCTTGTCGGGGGGGTCCTCTGGAAACACCATATATTTT
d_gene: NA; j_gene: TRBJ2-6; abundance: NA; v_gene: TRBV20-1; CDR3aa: CSAIYAWTVSGANVLTF; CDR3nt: TGCAGTGCCATCTATGCCTGGACAGTTTCTGGGGCCAACGTCCTGACTTTC
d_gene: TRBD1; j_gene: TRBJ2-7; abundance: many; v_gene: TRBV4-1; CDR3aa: CASSQGRDSLYEQYF; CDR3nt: TGCGCCAGCAGCCAGGGCCGGGACAGCCTCTACGAGCAGTACTTC
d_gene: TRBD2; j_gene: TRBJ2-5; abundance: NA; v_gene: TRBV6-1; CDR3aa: CASTRAGQETQYF; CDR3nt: TGTGCCAGCACCCGAGCGGGACAAGAGACCCAGTACTTC
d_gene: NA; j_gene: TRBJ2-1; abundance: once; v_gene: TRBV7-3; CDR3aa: CASSLPGTRQFF; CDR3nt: TGTGCCAGCAGTTTACCCGGGACACGCCAGTTCTTC
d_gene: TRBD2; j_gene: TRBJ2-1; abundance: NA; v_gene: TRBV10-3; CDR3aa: CAISQGGVAGGNNEQFF; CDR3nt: TGTGCCATCAGTCAGGGGGGGGTAGCGGGAGGAAACAATGAGCAGTTCTTC
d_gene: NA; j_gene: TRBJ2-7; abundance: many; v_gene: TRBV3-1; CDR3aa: CASSGSEYEQYF; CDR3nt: TGTGCCAGCAGCGGTTCTGAGTACGAGCAGTACTTC
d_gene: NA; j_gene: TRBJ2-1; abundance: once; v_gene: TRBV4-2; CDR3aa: CASSLSLDGVHNEQFF; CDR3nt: TGTGCCAGCAGCCTCTCACTAGATGGGGTCCACAATGAGCAGTTCTTC
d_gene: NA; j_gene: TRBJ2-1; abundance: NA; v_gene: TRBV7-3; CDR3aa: CASSHERGEQFF; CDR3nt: TGTGCCAGCAGCCACGAGAGGGGTGAGCAGTTCTTC
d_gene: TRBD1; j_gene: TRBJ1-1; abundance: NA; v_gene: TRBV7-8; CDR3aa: CASILGQMNTEAFF; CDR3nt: TGTGCCAGCATATTGGGACAGATGAACACTGAAGCTTTCTTT
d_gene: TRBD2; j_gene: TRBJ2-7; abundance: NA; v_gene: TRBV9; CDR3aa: CASSVTSGHSYEQYF; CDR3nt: TGTGCCAGCAGCGTGACTAGCGGACATTCCTACGAGCAGTACTTC
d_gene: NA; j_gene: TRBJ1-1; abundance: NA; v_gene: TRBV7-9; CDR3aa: CASSLAPPGGAFAEAFF; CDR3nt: TGTGCCAGCAGCTTAGCTCCTCCGGGGGGCGCGTTCGCTGAAGCTTTCTTT
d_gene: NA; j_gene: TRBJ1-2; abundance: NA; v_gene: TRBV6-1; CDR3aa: CASRGKDSYGYTF; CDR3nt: TGTGCCAGCAGGGGAAAGGACAGCTATGGCTACACCTTC
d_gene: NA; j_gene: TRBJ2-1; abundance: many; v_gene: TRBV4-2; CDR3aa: CASSQELRAAYNEQFF; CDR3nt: TGTGCCAGCAGCCAAGAACTAAGGGCAGCCTACAATGAGCAGTTCTTC
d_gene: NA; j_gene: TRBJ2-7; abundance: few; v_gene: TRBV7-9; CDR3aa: CAIKGWNEQYF; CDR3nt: TGTGCCATAAAAGGGTGGAACGAGCAGTACTTC
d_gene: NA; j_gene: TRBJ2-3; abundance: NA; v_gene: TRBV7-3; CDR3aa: CASSSEASSYNEQYF; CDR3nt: TGTGCCAGCAGCTCCGAGGCCAGCTCCTACAATGAGCAGTATTTT
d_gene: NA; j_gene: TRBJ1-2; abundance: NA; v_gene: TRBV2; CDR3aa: CASRDPSSSYGYTF; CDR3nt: TGTGCCAGCCGGGACCCATCTTCCAGCTATGGCTACACCTTC
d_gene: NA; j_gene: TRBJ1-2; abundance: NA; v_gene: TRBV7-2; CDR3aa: CASSLEVSRGSYTF; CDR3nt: TGTGCCAGCAGCTTAGAAGTCTCTAGGGGTAGCTACACCTTC
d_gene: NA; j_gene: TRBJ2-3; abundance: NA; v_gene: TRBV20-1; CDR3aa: CSASGRDTQYF; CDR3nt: TGCAGTGCTAGTGGCCGTGATACGCAGTATTTT
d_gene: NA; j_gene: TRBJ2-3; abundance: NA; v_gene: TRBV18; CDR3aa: CASSPAGDTDTQYF; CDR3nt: TGTGCCAGCTCACCTGCTGGAGACACAGATACGCAGTATTTT
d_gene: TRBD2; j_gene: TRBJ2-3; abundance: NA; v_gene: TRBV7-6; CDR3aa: CASSSSFSGDTDTQYF; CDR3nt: TGTGCCAGCAGCTCCTCCTTTAGCGGGGACACAGATACGCAGTATTTT
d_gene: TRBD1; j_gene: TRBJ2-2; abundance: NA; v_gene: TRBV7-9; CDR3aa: CASSLVGQGPGELFF; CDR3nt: TGTGCCAGCAGCTTAGTCGGACAGGGGCCCGGGGAGCTGTTTTTT
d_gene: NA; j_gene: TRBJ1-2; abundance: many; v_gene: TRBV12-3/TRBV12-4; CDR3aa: CASSSRTEWKYGGYGYTF; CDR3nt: TGTGCCAGCAGCTCTCGGACAGAATGGAAATACGGGGGCTATGGCTACACCTTC
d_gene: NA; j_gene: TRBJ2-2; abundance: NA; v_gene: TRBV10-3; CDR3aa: CAITLTGELFF; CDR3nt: TGTGCCATCACCCTAACAGGGGAGCTGTTTTTT
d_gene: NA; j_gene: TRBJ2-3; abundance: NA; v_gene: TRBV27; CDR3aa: CASSPFGVSDTQYF; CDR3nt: TGTGCCAGCAGTCCATTCGGGGTTTCAGATACGCAGTATTTT
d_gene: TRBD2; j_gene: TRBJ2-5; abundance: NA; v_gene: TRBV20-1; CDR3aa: CSARDFGLAGWGQETQYF; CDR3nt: TGCAGTGCTAGAGATTTCGGACTAGCGGGATGGGGTCAAGAGACCCAGTACTTC
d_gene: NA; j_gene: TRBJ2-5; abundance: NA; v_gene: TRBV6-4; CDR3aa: CAGAEWGETQYF; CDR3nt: TGTGCCGGCGCAGAGTGGGGAGAGACCCAGTACTTC
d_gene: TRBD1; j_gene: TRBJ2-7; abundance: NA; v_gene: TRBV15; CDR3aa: CATSRETGGNEQYF; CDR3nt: TGTGCCACCAGCAGAGAGACAGGGGGCAACGAGCAGTACTTC
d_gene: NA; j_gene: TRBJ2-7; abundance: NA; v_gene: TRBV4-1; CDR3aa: CASSQNWGNEQYF; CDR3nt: TGCGCCAGCAGCCAAAATTGGGGAAACGAGCAGTACTTC
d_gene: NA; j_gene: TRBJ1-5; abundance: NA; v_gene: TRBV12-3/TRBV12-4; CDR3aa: CASSLDQPQHF; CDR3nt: TGTGCCAGCAGCCTGGATCAGCCCCAGCATTTT
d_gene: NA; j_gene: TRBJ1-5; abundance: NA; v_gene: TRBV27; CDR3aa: CASSLTGWANQPQHF; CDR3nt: TGTGCCAGCAGTTTGACAGGATGGGCCAATCAGCCCCAGCATTTT
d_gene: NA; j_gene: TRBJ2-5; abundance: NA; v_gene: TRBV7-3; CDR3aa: CASSSQWGETQYF; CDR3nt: TGTGCCAGCAGTTCACAGTGGGGAGAGACCCAGTACTTC
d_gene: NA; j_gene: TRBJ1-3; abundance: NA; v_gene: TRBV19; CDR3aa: CASSIGGNTIYF; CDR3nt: TGTGCCAGTAGTATAGGAGGTAACACCATATATTTT
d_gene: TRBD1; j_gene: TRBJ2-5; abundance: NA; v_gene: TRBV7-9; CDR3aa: CASSFSTGGETQYF; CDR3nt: TGTGCCAGCAGCTTTTCGACAGGGGGAGAGACCCAGTACTTC
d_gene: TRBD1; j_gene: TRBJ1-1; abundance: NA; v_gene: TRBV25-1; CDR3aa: CASSLTGGAEAFF; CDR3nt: TGTGCCAGCAGTCTGACAGGGGGCGCTGAAGCTTTCTTT
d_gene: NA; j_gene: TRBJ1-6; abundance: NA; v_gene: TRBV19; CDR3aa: CASLSSYNSPLHF; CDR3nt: TGTGCCAGCCTTAGCTCCTATAATTCACCCCTCCACTTT
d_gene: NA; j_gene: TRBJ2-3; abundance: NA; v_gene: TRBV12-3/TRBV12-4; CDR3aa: CASSSGHYNEQYF; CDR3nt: TGTGCCAGCAGTTCCGGACACTACAATGAGCAGTATTTT
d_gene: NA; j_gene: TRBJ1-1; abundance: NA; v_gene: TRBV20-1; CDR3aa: CSASGVHEQVTEAFF; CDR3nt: TGCAGTGCCTCGGGTGTACACGAACAGGTCACTGAAGCTTTCTTT
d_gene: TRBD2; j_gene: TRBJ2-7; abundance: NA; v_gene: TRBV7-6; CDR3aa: CASSPNSGPSSYEQYF; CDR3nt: TGTGCCAGCAGCCCCAATAGCGGGCCAAGCTCCTACGAGCAGTACTTC
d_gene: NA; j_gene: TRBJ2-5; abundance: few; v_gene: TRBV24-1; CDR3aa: CATSDPGPGQETQYF; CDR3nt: TGTGCCACCAGTGACCCGGGCCCAGGCCAAGAGACCCAGTACTTC
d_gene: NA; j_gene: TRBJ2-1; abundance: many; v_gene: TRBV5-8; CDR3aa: CASSSTLDEQFF; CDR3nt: TGTGCCAGCAGCTCAACACTAGATGAGCAGTTCTTC
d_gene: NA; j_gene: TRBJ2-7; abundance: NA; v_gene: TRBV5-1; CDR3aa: CASSLPDSYEQYF; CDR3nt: TGCGCCAGCAGCTTGCCGGACAGCTACGAGCAGTACTTC
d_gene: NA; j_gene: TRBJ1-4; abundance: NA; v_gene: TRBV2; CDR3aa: CASSDPSGADVKLFF; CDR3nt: TGTGCCAGCAGTGACCCAAGCGGGGCTGATGTAAAACTGTTTTTT
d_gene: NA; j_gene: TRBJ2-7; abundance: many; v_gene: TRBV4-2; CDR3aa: CASSPGAYEQYF; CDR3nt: TGTGCCAGCAGCCCCGGGGCCTACGAGCAGTACTTC
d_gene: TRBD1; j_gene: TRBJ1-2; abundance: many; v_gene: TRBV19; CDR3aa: CATTGVWDYGYTF; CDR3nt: TGTGCCACAACAGGGGTGTGGGACTATGGCTACACCTTC
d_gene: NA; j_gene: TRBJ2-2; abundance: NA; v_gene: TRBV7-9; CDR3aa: CASSSPIAPGELFF; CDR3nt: TGTGCCAGCAGCTCACCTATAGCCCCCGGGGAGCTGTTTTTT
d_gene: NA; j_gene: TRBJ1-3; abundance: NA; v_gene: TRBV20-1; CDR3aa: CSAYIRNTIYF; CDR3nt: TGCAGTGCCTATATCAGGAACACCATATATTTT
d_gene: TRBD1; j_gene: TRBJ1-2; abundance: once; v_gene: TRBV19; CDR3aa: CASADRAGSSYGYTF; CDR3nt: TGTGCCAGTGCGGACAGGGCCGGATCCTCCTATGGCTACACCTTC